The clone carrying this T cell receptor (beta chain) was detected a few times. TCRdb reprocessed the 5' RACE reads via MiXCR and lists one record per CDR3 protein. The sample shows some 760,000 distinct CDR3 sequences, approximately 18% of them seen only once. V shed 1 base, J shed 8 bases, and the junction held 9 bases outside the gene matches. Germline values: CDR1 SGHTA, CDR2 FQGNSA. This CDR3 contains 15 residues. These data come from a study of identical twins. The data were also submitted as part of a second study, on T cells expressing NK-cell markers. That paper adds: HCMV seropositivity characterized most of the eight sequenced donors, and seronegativity one.

The sequenced material came from PBMCs. This chain connects TRBV7-2 to TRBJ2-3, with 7 bases that match TRBD2. This TCR was sampled from a woman aged 18 to 35 in good health. CDR3 sequence reads: CASSLGSAGVGTQYF. For the CDR3, the DNA is TGTGCCAGCAGCTTAGGATCGGCGGGGGTTGGTACGCAGTATTTT.